This entry lists 5 T cell receptor beta chains sequenced from one sample in a study of response to subunit inactivated influenza vaccine. MiXCR, applied by TCRdb to the RT-PCR reads, yields one record per CDR3 protein. The sample has 710,000 or so distinct CDR3 sequences, 15% to 18% seen once; the top ten hold around a tenth. Sequencing was performed on PBMCs from blood, taken 11 to 12 days after vaccination. All receptors derive from a man between 50 and 59 years old who received an inactivated influenza vaccine.

The chain carries TRBV7-2 and TRBJ1-1; possibly TRBD1 for D (5 bases). CDR1 and CDR2 from the germline V gene are SGHTA and FQGNSA. V gave up 5 bases and J gave up 5 bases, with 18 bases separating them. The CDR3 spans 15 residues. This chain's CDR3 is CASSLRAGPRTEAFF. The CDR3 DNA reads as TGTGCCAGCAGCCTAAGGGCAGGGCCGAGAACTGAAGCTTTCTTT.

This clonotype was counted only a few times. This chain joins TRBV5-1 and TRBJ2-5; D might be TRBD2 (5 bases). The germline CDR1 and CDR2 sequences are SGHRS and YFSETQ. This CDR3 is built from 13 residues. V lost 1 base and J lost 5, with 9 bases in between. Here the CDR3 reads CASSLPSGETQYF. In DNA, the CDR3 is TGCGCCAGCAGCTTGCCCTCGGGGGAGACCCAGTACTTC.

This clonotype was detected only a few times. The rearrangement uses TRBV3-1 and TRBJ2-5; tentatively, D is TRBD2 (6 bases). Looked up from germline, CDR1 is LGHDT and CDR2 is YNNKEL (reference sequence). This CDR3 region has 18 residues. Trimming stripped 1 base from V and 2 bases from J, with 20 bases between. CDR3 loop: CASSQVPGRLGPQETQYF. The CDR3 nucleotides read TGTGCCAGCAGCCAAGTTCCCGGGAGACTGGGGCCACAAGAGACCCAGTACTTC.

There are a few counts of this clonotype. The V call is TRBV4-2, the J call TRBJ1-2, with D perhaps matching TRBD1 (5 bases). This CDR3 spans 14 amino acids. With 4 bases removed from V and 4 bases from J, the gap between germline ends came to 13 bases. Germline values: CDR1 LGHNA, CDR2 YNFKEQ. The CDR3 bases are TGTGCCAGCAGCCTTTGGGGGTCAACCTATGGCTACACCTTC. Translated: CASSLWGSTYGYTF.

There are a few counts of this clonotype. The gene calls are TRBV14 and TRBJ2-7; TRBD2 is a possible D gene (7 bases). The CDR3 length is 14 residues. Germline V lookup: CDR1 SGHDN, CDR2 FVKESK. Trimming left V 3 bases short and J 0 bases short, with 9 bases between. In DNA form, the CDR3 reads TGTGCCAGCAGCCACGGGGGGCTCTCCTACGAGCAGTACTTC. It codes for CASSHGGLSYEQYF.